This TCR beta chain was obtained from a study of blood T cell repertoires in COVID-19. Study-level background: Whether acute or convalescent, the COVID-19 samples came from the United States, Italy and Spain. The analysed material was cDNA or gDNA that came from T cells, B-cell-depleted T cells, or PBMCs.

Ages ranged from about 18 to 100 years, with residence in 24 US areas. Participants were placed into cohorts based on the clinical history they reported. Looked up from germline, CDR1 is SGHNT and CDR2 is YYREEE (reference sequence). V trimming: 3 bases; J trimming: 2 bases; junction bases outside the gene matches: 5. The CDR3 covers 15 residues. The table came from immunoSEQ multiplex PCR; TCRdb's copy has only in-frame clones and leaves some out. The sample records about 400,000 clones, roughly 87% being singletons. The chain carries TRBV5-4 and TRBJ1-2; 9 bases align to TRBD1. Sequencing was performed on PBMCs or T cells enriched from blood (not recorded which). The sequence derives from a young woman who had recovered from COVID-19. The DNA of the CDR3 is TGTGCCAGCAGCTGGGACAGGGAGGTAAACTATGGCTACACCTTC. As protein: CASSWDREVNYGYTF.